These T cell receptor beta chains were read from a single sample in a study of OX40 agonist ivuxolimab in advanced cancers. The protocol was immunoSEQ multiplex PCR, while the TCRdb copy is restricted to in-frame clones and leaves out a portion. The sample shows under 70,000 clones, approximately 92% of them seen only once. This sample comprised CD4+ or CD8+ T cells sorted from blood, obtained in a trial of the OX40 agonist ivuxolimab. These receptors were obtained from an adult with an advanced solid tumor such as melanoma, head and neck, liver or kidney cancer. Both conserved end residues are part of each CDR3. A D gene is named only where the DNA matches it firmly. Not all rows give a size; the values are once, few, many and, for expanded clones, a class.

D gene,V gene,J gene,clone size,CDR3 DNA,CDR3 protein
TRBD1,TRBV4-3,TRBJ2-7,NA,TGCGCCAGCAGCCCCACGGACAGGGCAGGGTACGAGCAGTACTTC,CASSPTDRAGYEQYF
NA,TRBV9,TRBJ2-2,NA,TGTGCCAGCAGCGTTTTTTCCCGGCTAGTAGACACCGGGGAGCTGTTTTTT,CASSVFSRLVDTGELFF
TRBD1,TRBV19,TRBJ2-1,NA,TGTGCCAGTAGTACCTACAGGGGGGAGTACAATGAGCAGTTCTTC,CASSTYRGEYNEQFF
NA,TRBV11-2,TRBJ1-2,NA,TGTGCCAGCAGCTTAGTGGTTACCGGGCATGGCTACACCTTC,CASSLVVTGHGYTF
NA,TRBV5-1,TRBJ1-1,NA,TGCGCCAGCAGCTTAGATTGGGGGCGGGGCACTGAAGCTTTCTTT,CASSLDWGRGTEAFF
NA,TRBV7-9,TRBJ2-3,NA,TGTGCCAGCAGGGGGTCGGGGGTCACTACGACAGATACGCAGTATTTT,CASRGSGVTTTDTQYF
TRBD1,TRBV4-1,TRBJ2-1,NA,TGCGCCAGCAGCCAAGTAGGACAGGGTTGGGCCCATGAGCAGTTCTTC,CASSQVGQGWAHEQFF
NA,TRBV6-5,TRBJ1-5,few,TGTGCCAGCAGCATCGGTGGAGATCAGCCCCAGCATTTT,CASSIGGDQPQHF
NA,TRBV7-9,TRBJ2-7,NA,TGTGCCAGCAGCACGTCGGCTAGACTCTCCTACGAGCAGTACTTC,CASSTSARLSYEQYF
NA,TRBV6-5,TRBJ2-7,NA,TGTGCCAGCAGTTACGGAGCGGTGTCCTACGAGCAGTACTTC,CASSYGAVSYEQYF
TRBD2,TRBV30,TRBJ2-1,NA,TGTGCCTGGAGTGTAGGGCGGGGGTACAATGAGCAGTTCTTC,CAWSVGRGYNEQFF
NA,TRBV5-6,TRBJ2-7,NA,TGTGCCAGCAGCTTGGGAGTATCTCGGGAGCAGTACTTC,CASSLGVSREQYF
TRBD2,TRBV29-1,TRBJ2-3,NA,TGCAGCGGTATAGCGGGAGGGCCCCCAGATACGCAGTATTTT,CSGIAGGPPDTQYF
TRBD1,TRBV6-1,TRBJ1-1,NA,TGTGCCAGCAGTGGGGACAGGGGTGAAGCTTTCTTT,CASSGDRGEAFF
TRBD1,TRBV7-9,TRBJ1-1,NA,TGTGCCAGCAGCTCCACCTTACCGGACAGGGGGAACACTGAAGCTTTCTTT,CASSSTLPDRGNTEAFF
NA,TRBV11-3,TRBJ1-1,NA,TGTGCCAGCACCCCCCCGAGAGGCATGGGAACTGAAGCTTTCTTT,CASTPPRGMGTEAFF
TRBD2,TRBV5-6,TRBJ2-7,NA,TGTGCCAGCAGCTTGGGACTAGCGGGGGACGAGCAGTACTTC,CASSLGLAGDEQYF
NA,TRBV6-5,TRBJ2-7,NA,TGTGCCAGCAGTTACTCGAGACAGGCTAGCTCCTACGAGCAGTACTTC,CASSYSRQASSYEQYF
NA,TRBV19,TRBJ1-1,NA,TGTGCCAGTAGTAAGTGGGGAATTAACACTGAAGCTTTCTTT,CASSKWGINTEAFF